The rows below give T cell receptor beta chains drawn from one sample of a study of cytomegalovirus exposure and HLA in healthy donors. Only in-frame clones appear in the TCRdb table, and some are missing; sequencing was by immunoSEQ multiplex PCR. The table lists some 150,000 clones, approximately 80% of them singletons. What was sequenced was PBMCs. These TCRs come from a female donor in good health and CMV-seronegative. The CDR3 runs from the conserved cysteine through the conserved F or W. Fields, in order: clone size, J gene, V gene, D gene, CDR3 DNA, CDR3 protein. The D gene is left open where the match is weak. Only some rows state a clone size, as once, few, many or a class for expanded clones.

clone size: NA
J gene: TRBJ2-5
V gene: TRBV9
D gene: TRBD2
CDR3 DNA: TGTGCCAGCAGCGTAGGTAGTAGCGGGACCAGGGTAGAGACCCAGTACTTC
CDR3 protein: CASSVGSSGTRVETQYF

clone size: NA
J gene: TRBJ1-6
V gene: TRBV5-4
D gene: TRBD1
CDR3 DNA: TGTGCCAGCAGCTCAAGCCCCCAGGGGGCAAATTCACCCCTCCACTTT
CDR3 protein: CASSSSPQGANSPLHF

clone size: NA
J gene: TRBJ2-7
V gene: TRBV5-4
D gene: NA
CDR3 DNA: TGTGCCAGCAGCTTCGCGGGGAACCACGAGCAGTACTTC
CDR3 protein: CASSFAGNHEQYF

clone size: NA
J gene: TRBJ2-1
V gene: TRBV10-3
D gene: TRBD2
CDR3 DNA: TGTGCCATCAGAAACCCGACTAGCGGGGCCTCGTGGAATGAGCAGTTCTTC
CDR3 protein: CAIRNPTSGASWNEQFF

clone size: NA
J gene: TRBJ2-7
V gene: TRBV10-3
D gene: TRBD2
CDR3 DNA: TGTGCCATCAGTGGTTGGGAGGGCCGGTCCTACGAGCAGTACTTC
CDR3 protein: CAISGWEGRSYEQYF

clone size: NA
J gene: TRBJ1-1
V gene: TRBV10-3
D gene: TRBD1
CDR3 DNA: TGTGCCATCAGCGATATCGGACAGGGCGTCACTGAAGCTTTCTTT
CDR3 protein: CAISDIGQGVTEAFF

clone size: once
J gene: TRBJ1-1
V gene: TRBV5-1
D gene: NA
CDR3 DNA: TGCGCCAGCAGCTTCGGGTCTAACACTGGGGCTTTCTTT
CDR3 protein: CASSFGSNTGAFF

clone size: NA
J gene: TRBJ1-2
V gene: TRBV4-1
D gene: TRBD1
CDR3 DNA: TGCGCCAGCAGCCAAGTGCCCAGGGGACAGGGTTTCTATGGCTACACCTTC
CDR3 protein: CASSQVPRGQGFYGYTF

clone size: NA
J gene: TRBJ1-2
V gene: TRBV4-1
D gene: NA
CDR3 DNA: TGCGCCAGCAGCCCCCAGGGCAGGGGCCCTAACTATGGCTACACCTTC
CDR3 protein: CASSPQGRGPNYGYTF

clone size: NA
J gene: TRBJ1-2
V gene: TRBV30
D gene: NA
CDR3 DNA: TGTGCCGGCCGGGAGGGGGGTCTAAATGGCTACACCTTC
CDR3 protein: CAGREGGLNGYTF

clone size: NA
J gene: TRBJ1-2
V gene: TRBV7-2
D gene: TRBD1
CDR3 DNA: TGTGCCAGCAGCTTATGGGTCGGGACAGCCTATGGCTACACCTTC
CDR3 protein: CASSLWVGTAYGYTF

clone size: NA
J gene: TRBJ1-6
V gene: TRBV25-1
D gene: NA
CDR3 DNA: TGTGCCAGCAGGGTTACGACAGATTCACCCCTCCACTTT
CDR3 protein: CASRVTTDSPLHF

clone size: NA
J gene: TRBJ2-5
V gene: TRBV19
D gene: TRBD1
CDR3 DNA: TGTGCCAGTAGTAGTCTCAGGGGGCGCTTTGGAGGGCAAGAGACCCAGTACTTC
CDR3 protein: CASSSLRGRFGGQETQYF

clone size: few
J gene: TRBJ1-1
V gene: TRBV1
D gene: NA
CDR3 DNA: TGCACCAGCAGCCAAGATCACTGGCGGATGAACACTGAAGCTTTCTTT
CDR3 protein: CTSSQDHWRMNTEAFF

clone size: NA
J gene: TRBJ1-1
V gene: TRBV27
D gene: NA
CDR3 DNA: TGTGCCAGCAGAAGTTCTCCCGGCGGCGCTGACACTGAAGCTTTCTTT
CDR3 protein: CASRSSPGGADTEAFF

clone size: NA
J gene: TRBJ2-3
V gene: TRBV5-1
D gene: NA
CDR3 DNA: TGCGCCAGCAGCTCGCGAAAAAACAGGGTTATTTCAGATACGCAGTATTTT
CDR3 protein: CASSSRKNRVISDTQYF

clone size: NA
J gene: TRBJ2-3
V gene: TRBV19
D gene: TRBD2
CDR3 DNA: TGTGCCAGTAGTAATCTAGCGGGGCTGACGCAGTATTTT
CDR3 protein: CASSNLAGLTQYF

clone size: few
J gene: TRBJ2-1
V gene: TRBV4-3
D gene: TRBD1
CDR3 DNA: TGCGCCAGCAGCCAAGGACGAGACAGGGTTAATGAGCAGTTCTTC
CDR3 protein: CASSQGRDRVNEQFF

clone size: NA
J gene: TRBJ2-7
V gene: TRBV7-9
D gene: TRBD2
CDR3 DNA: TGTGCCAGCAGCTCTAGCGGGACCACCTACGAGCAGTACTTC
CDR3 protein: CASSSSGTTYEQYF

clone size: NA
J gene: TRBJ1-5
V gene: TRBV6-5
D gene: TRBD1
CDR3 DNA: TGTGCCAGCAGCTGGACAGGGGGAAGCAATCAGCCCCAGCATTTT
CDR3 protein: CASSWTGGSNQPQHF

clone size: NA
J gene: TRBJ2-3
V gene: TRBV30
D gene: NA
CDR3 DNA: TGTGCCTGGGCTATACGGGATACGCAGTATTTT
CDR3 protein: CAWAIRDTQYF

clone size: few
J gene: TRBJ2-7
V gene: TRBV11-1
D gene: TRBD1
CDR3 DNA: TGTGCCAGCAGCCCGGGACAGGCACCCTACGAGCAGTACTTC
CDR3 protein: CASSPGQAPYEQYF

clone size: NA
J gene: TRBJ1-5
V gene: TRBV7-8
D gene: TRBD1
CDR3 DNA: TGTGCCAGCAGCTTGGTGGGACAGGGGTACGAAGACAATCAGCCCCAGCATTTT
CDR3 protein: CASSLVGQGYEDNQPQHF

clone size: few
J gene: TRBJ2-3
V gene: TRBV27
D gene: NA
CDR3 DNA: TGTGCCAGCAGGAGAGACAGCCTTAGCACAGATACGCAGTATTTT
CDR3 protein: CASRRDSLSTDTQYF

clone size: NA
J gene: TRBJ1-1
V gene: TRBV18
D gene: TRBD1
CDR3 DNA: TGTGCCAGCTCACGGGAAATTTCCGGGACAGGGAACACTGAAGCTTTCTTT
CDR3 protein: CASSREISGTGNTEAFF

clone size: few
J gene: TRBJ1-2
V gene: TRBV28
D gene: TRBD1
CDR3 DNA: TGTGCCAGCAGCCTACAGGGGACCCGACTTGGAGACTATGGCTACACCTTC
CDR3 protein: CASSLQGTRLGDYGYTF

clone size: NA
J gene: TRBJ1-4
V gene: TRBV28
D gene: NA
CDR3 DNA: TGTGCCAGCAGTTTTATTTCAGGGAGGACTGAAAAACTGTTTTTT
CDR3 protein: CASSFISGRTEKLFF

clone size: NA
J gene: TRBJ1-4
V gene: TRBV18
D gene: NA
CDR3 DNA: TGTGCCAGCTCACGCACACATCTTCCAACTAATGAAAAACTGTTTTTT
CDR3 protein: CASSRTHLPTNEKLFF

clone size: once
J gene: TRBJ2-6
V gene: TRBV7-2
D gene: TRBD1
CDR3 DNA: TGTGCCAGCAGCTTTCTCGGGACAGGGGTAGGGGCCAACGGCCTGACTTTC
CDR3 protein: CASSFLGTGVGANGLTF

clone size: NA
J gene: TRBJ2-2
V gene: TRBV7-2
D gene: NA
CDR3 DNA: TGTGCCAGCAGCCTAAGGGGGGGGGAGCTCACCGGGGAGCTGTTTTTT
CDR3 protein: CASSLRGGELTGELFF

clone size: NA
J gene: TRBJ2-7
V gene: TRBV19
D gene: TRBD2
CDR3 DNA: TGTGCCAGTAGTACCGCTACTAGGCGGGGGTCCTCCTACGAGCAGTACTTC
CDR3 protein: CASSTATRRGSSYEQYF

clone size: NA
J gene: TRBJ2-4
V gene: TRBV27
D gene: NA
CDR3 DNA: TGTGCCAGCAGTGGACCGACACTAGCCAAAAACAGTCAGTACTTC
CDR3 protein: CASSGPTLAKNSQYF

clone size: NA
J gene: TRBJ1-2
V gene: TRBV30
D gene: NA
CDR3 DNA: TGTGCCTGGACCCCGAGAGGGCAGAGTAAAGGCTACACCTTC
CDR3 protein: CAWTPRGQSKGYTF

clone size: NA
J gene: TRBJ2-1
V gene: TRBV7-7
D gene: TRBD2
CDR3 DNA: TGTGCTAGCAGCTTATATAGCGGGGGTTACAATGAGCAGTTCTTC
CDR3 protein: CASSLYSGGYNEQFF

clone size: NA
J gene: TRBJ2-6
V gene: TRBV19
D gene: NA
CDR3 DNA: TGTGCCAGTCATCTAGGGAGCTCTGGGGCCAACGTCCTGACTTTC
CDR3 protein: CASHLGSSGANVLTF

clone size: NA
J gene: TRBJ1-4
V gene: TRBV18
D gene: NA
CDR3 DNA: TGTGCCAGCTCCAAACAGGGACGTGGTGAAAAACTGTTTTTT
CDR3 protein: CASSKQGRGEKLFF

clone size: NA
J gene: TRBJ1-1
V gene: TRBV18
D gene: NA
CDR3 DNA: TGTGCCAGCTCACCTATGCAGGGAAACACTGAAGCTTTCTTT
CDR3 protein: CASSPMQGNTEAFF

clone size: NA
J gene: TRBJ2-1
V gene: TRBV7-3
D gene: NA
CDR3 DNA: TGTGCCAGCAGCTTAAATTCCCAGGGCTCCTACAATGAGCAGTTCTTC
CDR3 protein: CASSLNSQGSYNEQFF

clone size: NA
J gene: TRBJ1-2
V gene: TRBV11-3
D gene: TRBD1
CDR3 DNA: TGTGCCAGCAGCTTAGATCGGGGGCAGGGGGCCCATGGCTACACCTTC
CDR3 protein: CASSLDRGQGAHGYTF

clone size: once
J gene: TRBJ2-7
V gene: TRBV6-5
D gene: NA
CDR3 DNA: TGTGCCAGCAGTGAGTTCGAGGTTTGGTACTTC
CDR3 protein: CASSEFEVWYF

clone size: NA
J gene: TRBJ1-1
V gene: TRBV9
D gene: TRBD1
CDR3 DNA: TGTGCCAGCAGCCCACAGGGGTTCGCTGAAGCTTTCTTT
CDR3 protein: CASSPQGFAEAFF

clone size: few
J gene: TRBJ1-4
V gene: TRBV11-2
D gene: NA
CDR3 DNA: TGTGCCAGCCAGCCTGGGAGAGGTCAGGAAAAACTGTTTTTT
CDR3 protein: CASQPGRGQEKLFF

clone size: NA
J gene: TRBJ2-2
V gene: TRBV5-1
D gene: NA
CDR3 DNA: TGCGCCAGCAGCTTCAGGGTTGCGAACACCGGGGAGCTGTTTTTT
CDR3 protein: CASSFRVANTGELFF

clone size: NA
J gene: TRBJ1-2
V gene: TRBV2
D gene: TRBD1
CDR3 DNA: TGTGCCAGCAGGAGGACAGGGTTACACTATGGCTACACCTTC
CDR3 protein: CASRRTGLHYGYTF

clone size: NA
J gene: TRBJ1-2
V gene: TRBV6-5
D gene: TRBD1
CDR3 DNA: TGTGCCAGCAGTTACTCCCCCGGGACAGGGGTCGGCTACACCTTC
CDR3 protein: CASSYSPGTGVGYTF

clone size: NA
J gene: TRBJ2-7
V gene: TRBV5-1
D gene: NA
CDR3 DNA: TGCGCCAGCAGCTCACAGGGCTCCTACGAGCAGTACTTC
CDR3 protein: CASSSQGSYEQYF

clone size: NA
J gene: TRBJ2-7
V gene: TRBV5-1
D gene: NA
CDR3 DNA: TGCGCCAGCAGGAGGGCCGGAAGCTTACCGTACGAGCAGTACTTC
CDR3 protein: CASRRAGSLPYEQYF

clone size: NA
J gene: TRBJ1-2
V gene: TRBV14
D gene: NA
CDR3 DNA: TGTGCCAGCAGCCAAGATTTACGGGGCTACACCTTC
CDR3 protein: CASSQDLRGYTF

clone size: once
J gene: TRBJ1-2
V gene: TRBV12-5
D gene: NA
CDR3 DNA: TGTGCTAGTGGTCCTTCCGCTGGGGGCGGGCGTGGCTACACCTTC
CDR3 protein: CASGPSAGGGRGYTF

clone size: NA
J gene: TRBJ2-3
V gene: TRBV7-2
D gene: TRBD2
CDR3 DNA: TGTGCCAGCAGCCCCCTCCGCCTGCGGGGGGGCGTTGCAGATACGCAGTATTTT
CDR3 protein: CASSPLRLRGGVADTQYF

clone size: NA
J gene: TRBJ1-4
V gene: TRBV9
D gene: TRBD1
CDR3 DNA: TGTGCCAGCAGCCGGACAGGGTATAATGAAAAACTGTTTTTT
CDR3 protein: CASSRTGYNEKLFF